The clone carrying this T cell receptor (beta chain) appeared many times. The antigen remains unidentified. This specimen belongs to a study of blood T cells in healthy people across ages. The CDR3 length is 14 residues. V was cut by 6 bases and J by 1 base, with 12 bases left in between. Per germline, CDR1 SNHLY and CDR2 FYNNEI. Whole-study results and caveats: Roughly linear declines in TCR beta diversity per million T cells occurred with age.

A second PCR of about 6 to 11 cycles used a sample-barcoded 5' primer and a J-beta primer mix. Researchers report that a template-switch adaptor with 12 random nucleotides tagged each cDNA molecule. MiXCR was run by TCRdb on the 5' RACE reads, yielding one entry per CDR3 protein. This sample has hundreds of thousands of distinct CDR3 sequences; roughly 58% occur once, and the top ten carry 30% to 40%. The TCR sequence derives from a man aged 55-75 years in good health. The chain recombines TRBV2 with TRBJ1-1, with D unresolved. The sequenced sample was blood. As DNA, the CDR3 is TGTGCCAGCAGGGAGGCGGGCTCGAACACTGAAGCTTTCTTT. As protein: CASREAGSNTEAFF.